Below are 26 T cell receptor beta chains sequenced from a single sample in a study of technical replicates of blood from a handful of donors. Libraries were prepared by immunoSEQ multiplex PCR; TCRdb keeps only in-frame clonotypes and omits some of them. The sample contains over 85,000 clones, approximately 94% of which appear only once. Material: T cells isolated from PBMCs. The origin of the receptors is a human donor in good health.

V usage is TRBV5-1 and J usage is TRBJ2-5; TRBD2 agrees at 7 bases. With the DNA end fitting TRBJ2-7 better, the J assignment may be wrong. The CDR3 spans 15 residues. The germline CDR1 and CDR2 sequences are SGHRS and YFSETQ. The CDR3 nucleotides read TGCGCCAGCAGCTTGGACGGGACGGGAGGCTACGAGCAGTACTTC. Translating gives CASSLDGTGGYEQYF.

This clone was detected once. The rearrangement links TRBV30 to TRBJ1-3; no firm D call. CDR3 size: 12 residues. The germline V and J ends were trimmed by 3 bases and 4 bases, with 7 bases remaining between them. Germline V gene data show CDR1 as GTSNPN and CDR2 as SVGIG (reference sequence). The CDR3 sequence: CAWRAGGNTIYF. The CDR3 DNA reads TGTGCCTGGAGAGCGGGAGGAAACACCATATATTTT. Using reference TRBV30 and TRBJ1-3 for the parts outside the CDR3, the full variable domain is SQTIHQWPATLVQPVGSPLSLECTVEGTSNPNLYWYRQAAGRGLQLLFYSVGIGQISSEVPQNLSASRPQDRQFILSSKKLLLSDSGFYLCAWRAGGNTIYFGEGSWLTVV.

V and J are TRBV28 and TRBJ2-1; no reliable D call. Germline loops: CDR1 MDHEN, CDR2 SYDVKM. CDR3 length: 14 residues. The germline V and J ends were trimmed by 2 bases and 7 bases, with 12 bases remaining between them. Here the CDR3 DNA reads TGTGCCAGCAGTTTAATGGAGTTAAGGAATGAGCAGTTCTTC. It specifies CASSLMELRNEQFF.

The gene calls are TRBV28 and TRBJ2-5; D is ambiguous. V shed 6 bases and J shed 7 bases, with 9 bases lying between them. CDR1 and CDR2 (germline): MDHEN, SYDVKM. The length of the CDR3 is 11 residues. The CDR3 loop is CASSPGLTQYF. In DNA form, the CDR3 reads TGTGCCAGCAGCCCGGGTTTGACCCAGTACTTC.

This chain joins TRBV5-1 and TRBJ2-5; the match to TRBD1 covers 7 bases. V was pared by 4 bases and J by 5 bases, with 8 bases of the junction left unmatched. Germline assignment: CDR1 SGHRS and CDR2 YFSETQ. The CDR3 covers 14 residues. The CDR3 DNA reads as TGCGCCAGCAGCCCGGCGACAGGGACGGAGACCCAGTACTTC. This translates into CASSPATGTETQYF.

This sequence joins TRBV21-1 and TRBJ1-2. TRBV21-1 represents a pseudogene. The CDR3 consists of 14 residues. In nucleotides, the CDR3 is TGTGCCAGCATTGGACTAGCGGGAGGCGGTGGCTACACCTTC. Its protein is CASIGLAGGGGYTF.

The V gene is TRBV7-8, the J gene TRBJ1-1; 12 nucleotides line up with TRBD1. The germline V gene encodes CDR1 SGHVS and CDR2 FQNEAQ. The V segment lost 6 bases and the J segment 3 bases; nucleotides outside the gene matches: 11. This CDR3 is 17 amino acids long. The CDR3 loop is CASSPGTGGSPDTEAFF. CDR3 bases: TGTGCCAGCAGTCCAGGGACAGGGGGCTCTCCGGACACTGAAGCTTTCTTT.

The chain links TRBV7-3 to TRBJ1-1; no firm D call. The germline V gene encodes CDR1 SGHTA and CDR2 FQGTGA. The CDR3 length is 10 residues. Trimming removed 5 bases at V and 7 bases at J, with 5 bases between. The CDR3 here is CASSLDEAFF. The CDR3 DNA reads as TGTGCCAGCAGCCTAGATGAAGCTTTCTTT. Looking up the rest from reference TRBV7-3 and TRBJ1-1 gives the full variable domain: GAGVSQTPSNKVTEKGKYVELRCDPISGHTALYWYRQSLGQGPEFLIYFQGTGAADDSGLPNDRFFAVRPEGSVSTLKIQRTERGDSAVYLCASSLDEAFFGQGTRLTVV.

For this clone: Other nucleotide sequences in the sample specify the same CDR3. The rearrangement joins TRBV6-5 to TRBJ1-1; D remains unclear. The germline gives CDR1 MNHEY, CDR2 SVGAGI. The length of the CDR3 is 11 residues. V was cut by 2 bases and J by 8 bases, with 6 bases left in between. CDR3 protein: CASSYGREAFF. As DNA, the CDR3 is TGTGCCAGCAGTTACGGGAGGGAAGCTTTCTTT.

The V and J genes are TRBV30 and TRBJ2-7; 8 positions match TRBD2. Trimming took 0 bases from V and 5 from J; bases not matched to a gene: 9. The germline V gene encodes CDR1 GTSNPN and CDR2 SVGIG (reference sequence). CDR3 length equals 15 residues. The CDR3 coding sequence is TGTGCCTGGAGTGTACTTGGGACTAGTAAGCACGAGCAGTACTTC. Translated, it gives CAWSVLGTSKHEQYF.

The chain couples TRBV6-1 to TRBJ2-4; 11 nucleotides match TRBD2. CDR1 MNHNS and CDR2 SASEGT come from the germline V gene. The CDR3 is 13 residues long. V shed 6 bases, J shed 6 bases, and the junction held 1 base outside the gene matches. The DNA of the CDR3 is TGTGCCAGCAGGGGGACTAGCGGAAACATTCAGTACTTC. Translation gives CASRGTSGNIQYF.

The CDR3 reads CASSQVQGEIEQFF. As DNA, the CDR3 is TGCGCCAGCAGCCAAGTTCAAGGGGAAATCGAGCAGTTCTTC. The chain has TRBV4-3 and TRBJ2-1; tentatively, D is TRBD1 (5 bases). The V end was cut by 1 base, the J end by 10 bases, with 14 bases between. This CDR3 contains 14 residues. Germline values: CDR1 LGHNA, CDR2 YSLEER.

V usage is TRBV7-3 and J usage is TRBJ2-2, with 10 bases lining up with TRBD1. Germline V gene sequence: CDR1 SGHTA, CDR2 FQGTGA. The ends lost 2 bases at V and 3 bases at J; junction bases unmatched: 6. The CDR3 sequence is 17 residues long. This CDR3 is CASSLDAGTGDTGELFF. CDR3 bases: TGTGCCAGCAGCTTAGACGCCGGGACAGGGGACACCGGGGAGCTGTTTTTT.

V usage is TRBV5-4 and J usage is TRBJ1-5; D call uncertain. V was cut by 7 bases and J by 5 bases, with 10 bases left in between. This CDR3 region has 12 residues. The germline CDR1 and CDR2 sequences are SGHNT and YYREEE (reference sequence). CDR3 coding DNA: TGTGCCAGCCTCAGGTGGGATCAGCCCCAGCATTTT. It specifies CASLRWDQPQHF. Looking up the rest from reference TRBV5-4 and TRBJ1-5 gives the full variable domain: ETGVTQSPTHLIKTRGQQVTLRCSSQSGHNTVSWYQQALGQGPQFIFQYYREEENGRGNFPPRFSGLQFPNYSSELNVNALELDDSALYLCASLRWDQPQHFGDGTRLSIL.

This rearrangement joins TRBV7-3 to TRBJ2-1, with TRBD2 identical over 10 bases. V dropped 5 bases and J dropped 9; count of bases not matched to a gene: 7. Germline V lookup: CDR1 SGHTA, CDR2 FQGTGA. This CDR3 spans 14 amino acids. The CDR3 reads CASSKSIAGGEQFF. The CDR3 DNA sequence: TGTGCCAGCAGCAAGAGTATAGCGGGAGGTGAGCAGTTCTTC.

V gene TRBV13 combines with J gene TRBJ2-3; the match to TRBD1 covers 7 bases. CDR3 length equals 15 residues. CDR1 and CDR2 (germline): PRHDT, FYEKMQ (reference sequence). V trimming: 4 bases; J trimming: 3 bases; junction bases outside the gene matches: 7. DNA of the CDR3: TGTGCCAGCAGCTCCGACAGGGAAGCGACAGATACGCAGTATTTT. Translation: CASSSDREATDTQYF.

The genes are TRBV6-5 and TRBJ2-3; the match to TRBD2 covers 8 bases. The ends lost 4 bases at V and 6 bases at J; junction bases unmatched: 12. This CDR3 comprises 16 residues. The germline gives CDR1 MNHEY, CDR2 SVGAGI. Here the CDR3 reads CASSFVPAGVGDTQYF. CDR3 nucleotide sequence: TGTGCCAGCAGTTTTGTACCAGCGGGAGTAGGCGATACGCAGTATTTT.

The rearrangement uses TRBV27 and TRBJ1-1, with 9 bases matching TRBD1. Trimming took 0 bases from V and 9 from J; bases not matched to a gene: 11. The CDR3 has 16 amino acids. Germline CDR1 MNHEY, CDR2 SMNVEV (reference sequence). The CDR3 here is CASSLSAGTGSRQAFF. The CDR3 coding sequence is TGTGCCAGCAGTTTATCGGCCGGGACAGGGAGCCGACAAGCTTTCTTT.

V gene TRBV18 combines with J gene TRBJ1-5; 9 positions agree with TRBD1. Germline CDR1 and CDR2: KGHSH and LQKENI. After removal of 6 bases from V and 11 bases from J, the junction contained 5 bases not matched to a gene. This CDR3 contains 12 residues. CDR3 sequence: CASSPGQGSQHF. Written as DNA, the CDR3 is TGTGCCAGCTCCCCGGGACAGGGTTCCCAGCATTTT.

The rearrangement links TRBV28 to TRBJ2-7; D gene uncertain. Germline-derived CDR1 and CDR2 are MDHEN and SYDVKM. This CDR3 is built from 14 residues. Deletions cut 8 bases from V and 3 bases from J, with 17 bases between. The CDR3 region has the DNA TGTGCCAGCCACAAGCTCGACATTGTCTACGAGCAGTACTTC. Protein product: CASHKLDIVYEQYF. Drawing the rest from reference TRBV28 and TRBJ2-7, the complete variable domain is DVKVTQSSRYLVKRTGEKVFLECVQDMDHENMFWYRQDPGLGLRLIYFSYDVKMKEKGDIPEGYSVSREKKERFSLILESASTNQTSMYLCASHKLDIVYEQYFGPGTRLTVT.

The chain recombines TRBV30 with TRBJ1-5; no clear D. The V gene's germline CDR1 is GTSNPN and CDR2 SVGIG (reference sequence). V dropped 3 bases and J dropped 4 bases, with 7 bases sitting between them. The CDR3 is 12 residues long. CDR3 amino acids: CAWSLINQPQHF. CDR3 in DNA: TGTGCCTGGAGCTTAATTAATCAGCCCCAGCATTTT.

The gene calls are TRBV14 and TRBJ1-5, with unresolved D. The germline CDR1 and CDR2 sequences are SGHDN and FVKESK. CDR3 length: 13 residues. V was clipped by 0 bases and J by 4 bases, with 4 bases between them. The CDR3 loop reads CASSQDSNQPQHF. CDR3 bases: TGTGCCAGCAGCCAAGACAGTAATCAGCCCCAGCATTTT.

This chain connects TRBV27 to TRBJ2-1; the match to TRBD2 covers 9 bases. There are 16 residues in the CDR3. V was clipped by 1 base and J by 3 bases; unmatched bases: 4. Germline loops: CDR1 MNHEY, CDR2 SMNVEV (reference sequence). The CDR3 here is CASSLLQAGGYNEQFF. The CDR3, as DNA: TGTGCCAGCAGTTTATTGCAAGCGGGAGGCTACAATGAGCAGTTCTTC.

The chain carries TRBV5-4 and TRBJ1-1; TRBD1 matches at 12 bases. The germline CDR1 and CDR2 sequences are SGHNT and YYREEE (reference sequence). V was clipped by 3 bases and J by 8 bases; unmatched bases: 8. The CDR3 runs to 15 residues. The CDR3 DNA sequence: TGTGCCAGCAGCTCGCCCGGGACAGGGGGCACGGAAGCTTTCTTT. Its translation: CASSSPGTGGTEAFF.

This clone was counted once. V is TRBV29-1 and J is TRBJ2-1, with 8 bases fitting TRBD2. V trimming: 0 bases; J trimming: 7 bases; junction bases outside the gene matches: 5. Germline CDR1 is SQVTM and CDR2 is ANQGSEA. This CDR3 comprises 14 residues. The CDR3 DNA reads as TGCAGCGTTGAAGATCAGCGGGAGACGAATGAGCAGTTCTTC. It encodes CSVEDQRETNEQFF.

This clone was recorded only once. The rearrangement joins TRBV27 to TRBJ2-7, with D uncertain. Trimming left V 4 bases short and J 2 bases short, with 3 bases between. The germline V gene encodes CDR1 MNHEY and CDR2 SMNVEV (reference sequence). This CDR3 spans 11 amino acids. CDR3 DNA: TGTGCCAGCAGTTCTACCTACGAGCAGTACTTC. Its translation is CASSSTYEQYF.